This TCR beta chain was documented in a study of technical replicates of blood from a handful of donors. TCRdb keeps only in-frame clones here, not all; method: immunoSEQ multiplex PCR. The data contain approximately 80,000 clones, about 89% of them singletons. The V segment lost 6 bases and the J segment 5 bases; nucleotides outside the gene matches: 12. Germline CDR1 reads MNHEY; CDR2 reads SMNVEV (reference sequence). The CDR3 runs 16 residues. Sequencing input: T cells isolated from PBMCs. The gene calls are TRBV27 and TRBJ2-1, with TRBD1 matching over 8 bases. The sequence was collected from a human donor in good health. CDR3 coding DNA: TGTGCCAGCAGCCTATCGACAGGGGAGTTCGACAATGAGCAGTTCTTC. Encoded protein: CASSLSTGEFDNEQFF.